In its sample, the clone carrying this TCR beta chain was seen many times. What it recognizes is unknown. J was trimmed by 9 bases and V by 0 bases; bases with no gene match: 5. The CDR3 covers 14 residues. Germline CDR1 is SGHRS and CDR2 is YFSETQ. UMIs and sample barcodes were carried by the TCR alpha and TCR beta cDNA libraries that 5'RACE produced using constant-segment primers. TCRdb re-analysed the 5' RACE reads in MiXCR, keeping a single row per CDR3 protein. This table has fewer than 70,000 distinct CDR3 sequences, 9% to 9.5% appearing once. This entry comes from a study of T-cell memory formation after mild COVID-19. Study results and caveats: Second-wave clones that peaked on day 37 lacked confirmed SARS-CoV-2 specificity. Chiefly within CM and EM were the contracting CD4+ clones; CD8+ ones were within EMRA. The study found balanced CD4/CD8 in clones contracting day 15 to 85 and a CD4+ lean in later expanders.

The TCR originated in a young man who had mild COVID-19 (a few samples of this study predate the infection). Cell type and time point are not known. The sequenced material came from PBMCs or a T cell subset sorted from them (not recorded which). This chain joins TRBV5-1 and TRBJ2-1; 8 bases line up with TRBD2. CDR3 in DNA: TGCGCCAGCAGCTTGGTGGGTAGCGGGGTTGAGCAGTTCTTC. Protein sequence: CASSLVGSGVEQFF.